These T cell receptor beta chains were read from a single sample in a study of T cell changes during pregnancy in multiple sclerosis. Clones were sequenced by immunoSEQ multiplex PCR, and TCRdb holds only the in-frame ones, with some missing. The sample has over 30,000 clones; around 92% are singletons. Input material: PBMCs (not recorded whether the cells were cultured). These receptors all come from a female donor with multiple sclerosis, enrolled in a pregnancy study. Both conserved end residues are part of each CDR3. A D gene is named only where the DNA matches it firmly. Clone size is stated in some rows and not others, as once, few, many or a class when expanded.

D gene | J gene | clone size | V gene | CDR3 DNA | CDR3 protein
- | TRBJ2-1 | - | TRBV4-1 | TGCGCCAGCAGCCAAGATTGGTGGGCGGCCTACAATGAGCAGTTCTTC | CASSQDWWAAYNEQFF
- | TRBJ2-7 | - | TRBV18 | TGTGCCAGCTCACCAGAGACCAGTTTCTACGAGCAGTACTTC | CASSPETSFYEQYF
- | TRBJ1-1 | - | TRBV7-9 | TGTGCCAGCAGCTTAGGAGGACGGGCGAACACTGAAGCTTTCTTT | CASSLGGRANTEAFF
- | TRBJ1-4 | once | TRBV9 | TGTGCCAGCAGCGCCGGGGGAGGGCGGGGTGAAAAACTGTTTTTT | CASSAGGGRGEKLFF
- | TRBJ2-7 | - | TRBV14 | TGTGCCAGCAGCCAGCCGACATGGTTAAAGGACGAGCAGTACTTC | CASSQPTWLKDEQYF
- | TRBJ2-7 | once | TRBV6-5 | TGTGCCAGCAGCCCCAGATGGGGGCCGCCCTACGAGCAGTACTTC | CASSPRWGPPYEQYF
TRBD1 | TRBJ1-5 | - | TRBV28 | TGTGCCAGCAGCCCGACAGGGTTGCGGCAGCCCCAGCATTTT | CASSPTGLRQPQHF
- | TRBJ2-7 | once | TRBV6-5 | TGTGCCAGCAGTTACGGGCGGGAACCCTACGAGCAGTACTTC | CASSYGREPYEQYF
- | TRBJ2-3 | - | TRBV6-1 | TGTGCCAGCAGTGAAAGGCCATCCAGCACGCAGTATTTT | CASSERPSSTQYF
TRBD1 | TRBJ2-3 | - | TRBV11-2 | TGTGCCAGCAGCTTTGTGGGGACAGTAGGAAATACGCAGTATTTT | CASSFVGTVGNTQYF
TRBD2 | TRBJ2-5 | - | TRBV2 | TGTCCCGACCCCCCCGTCGCGGGAGGGCCGTCAGAGACCCAGTACTTC | CPDPPVAGGPSETQYF
- | TRBJ2-7 | - | TRBV21-1 | TGTGCCAGCAGCAAGACCCGGGCGGGAGACCCCTACGAGCAGTACTTC | CASSKTRAGDPYEQYF
TRBD1 | TRBJ1-2 | - | TRBV6-1 | TGTGCCAGCAGTGAAGGCCAGGGGGAGTTCTATGGCTACACCTTC | CASSEGQGEFYGYTF
- | TRBJ2-1 | - | TRBV7-3 | TGTGCCAGCAGCCCAAGGACTACATACAATGAGCAGTTCTTC | CASSPRTTYNEQFF
TRBD1 | TRBJ1-1 | once | TRBV5-5 | TGTGCCAGCAGCTGGAGACAGGGTACGAACACTGAAGCTTTCTTT | CASSWRQGTNTEAFF
- | TRBJ2-7 | - | TRBV14 | TGTGCCAGCAGCCATTGGGAACAGGGAGACTACGAGCAGTACTTC | CASSHWEQGDYEQYF
TRBD1 | TRBJ1-1 | - | TRBV19 | TGTGCCACGGGACAGGGCTTTGACACTGAAGCTTTCTTT | CATGQGFDTEAFF
- | TRBJ2-3 | - | TRBV19 | TGTGCCACCTTTCCTTCGGGGCCAAGCACAGATACGCAGTATTTT | CATFPSGPSTDTQYF
- | TRBJ2-7 | - | TRBV25-1 | TGTGCCAGCAGCGACCGGGACTCTCGGGGAGAGCAGTACTTC | CASSDRDSRGEQYF
TRBD1 | TRBJ2-3 | few | TRBV28 | TGTGCCAGCAAAAGGACAGGGGTGACAGATACGCAGTATTTT | CASKRTGVTDTQYF
TRBD2 | TRBJ2-2 | - | TRBV30 | TGTGCCAGCGGGAGGGGGGAGCTGTTTTTT | CASGRGELFF
TRBD2 | TRBJ2-2 | once | TRBV4-3 | TGCGCCAGCAGCCAATTAGCGGGAGGAGCCGGGGAGCTGTTTTTT | CASSQLAGGAGELFF
- | TRBJ2-5 | - | TRBV9 | TGTGCCAGCAGCGTAGCGGGAGAGGGGACCCAGTACTTC | CASSVAGEGTQYF
- | TRBJ2-2 | - | TRBV4-3 | TGCGCCAGCAGCCAAGAGCCTCTACTCGGGGAGCTGTTTTTT | CASSQEPLLGELFF
TRBD2 | TRBJ2-1 | - | TRBV7-9 | TGTGCCAGCAGCTTAGGCGGGAGGATGGATGAGCAGTTCTTC | CASSLGGRMDEQFF
- | TRBJ2-7 | - | TRBV27 | TGTGCCAGCCCGTTCTTGGCGGCTAGCTCCTACGAGCAGTACTTC | CASPFLAASSYEQYF
- | TRBJ1-2 | - | TRBV19 | TGTGCCAGTACCCCTGACAGGCTGGTCTATGGCTACACCTTC | CASTPDRLVYGYTF
- | TRBJ1-1 | - | TRBV30 | TGTGCCTGGAGTGCACACCAGAACACTGAAGCTTTCTTT | CAWSAHQNTEAFF
TRBD1 | TRBJ1-2 | - | TRBV28 | TGTGCCAGCATTCCAACCCGGGGACAGGGGTTTTATGGCTACACCTTC | CASIPTRGQGFYGYTF
- | TRBJ1-1 | - | TRBV4-1 | TGCGCCAGCAGCCAATTGGGCGGGCTCAGCTTT | CASSQLGGLSF
- | TRBJ1-2 | - | TRBV4-1 | TGCGCCAGCAGCCAAGAATCAGGGAACTATGGCTACACCTTC | CASSQESGNYGYTF
TRBD1 | TRBJ2-7 | - | TRBV7-9 | TGTGCCAGCAGCTCCGCATGGACAGGGAGGTCCTACGAGCAGTACTTC | CASSSAWTGRSYEQYF
- | TRBJ1-5 | few | TRBV6-6 | TGTGCCAGCAGGTGGGACGGATTTAATCAGCCCCAGCATTTT | CASRWDGFNQPQHF
TRBD1 | TRBJ2-1 | few | TRBV19 | TGTGCCAGTAGGCCGACAGGGAGCTCCTACAATGAGCAGTTCTTC | CASRPTGSSYNEQFF
TRBD2 | TRBJ2-1 | - | TRBV18 | TGTGCCAGCTCACCAAATAGCGGGAGGTTCCATGAGCAGTTCTTC | CASSPNSGRFHEQFF
- | TRBJ1-1 | - | TRBV6-5 | TGTGCCAGCAGTTACGGGGGTGGGGACACTGAAGCTTTCTTT | CASSYGGGDTEAFF
- | TRBJ1-1 | - | TRBV9 | TGTGCCAGCAGCGCCTTTGGGACGGCCAGGGGTAGTGAAGCTTTCTTT | CASSAFGTARGSEAFF
TRBD2 | TRBJ2-5 | - | TRBV6-5 | TGTGCCAGCAGTTATGGACTAGCGGGAGTAGGGGAGACCCAGTACTTC | CASSYGLAGVGETQYF
- | TRBJ2-5 | - | TRBV11-3 | TGTGCCAGCAGCTCCGGGACCTTAAGGACCCAGTACTTC | CASSSGTLRTQYF
- | TRBJ2-7 | - | TRBV14 | TGTGCCAGCAGCCACGAGTGGTCCTACGAGCAGTACTTC | CASSHEWSYEQYF
- | TRBJ1-1 | - | TRBV7-9 | TGTGCCAGCCGCACCTGGGACACAAAAGCTTTCTTT | CASRTWDTKAFF
- | TRBJ1-2 | - | TRBV19 | TGTGCCAGTAGTGCACCGACGGAATACTATGGCTACACCTTC | CASSAPTEYYGYTF
TRBD1 | TRBJ1-2 | - | TRBV5-4 | TGTGCCAGCAGGCCGGGACAGGGGGCATTATTAAGCTATGGCTACACCTTC | CASRPGQGALLSYGYTF
TRBD1 | TRBJ1-2 | - | TRBV19 | TGTGCCAGTAGAAAGACAGGGGCTCGAGCTAACTATGGCTACACCTTC | CASRKTGARANYGYTF
TRBD2 | TRBJ2-3 | - | TRBV5-5 | TGTGCCAGCAGCCTAGGACTAGCGGGAGCCTCTACGCAGTATTTT | CASSLGLAGASTQYF
- | TRBJ1-2 | - | TRBV30 | TGTGCCTGGAGTGTACAGAGGGGACGAGGTGGCTACACCTTC | CAWSVQRGRGGYTF
TRBD1 | TRBJ2-1 | - | TRBV4-2 | TGTGCCAGCAGCCAAGATCGGTGGACAGGGACCTACAATGAGCAGTTCTTC | CASSQDRWTGTYNEQFF
- | TRBJ1-1 | once | TRBV27 | TGTGCCAGCAGTTTAAACTTGAACACTGAAGCTTTCTTT | CASSLNLNTEAFF
TRBD1 | TRBJ1-2 | once | TRBV6-5 | TGTGCCAGCAGTGGGGACAGGGATGGGTATGGCTACACCTTC | CASSGDRDGYGYTF
- | TRBJ1-1 | - | TRBV5-1 | TGCGCCAGCAGCTTGGAAAGGGGACTGAACACTGAAGCTTTCTTT | CASSLERGLNTEAFF
- | TRBJ1-5 | - | TRBV6-6 | TGTGCCAGCAGTTCCCTCGCCGGGGTGGGCAATCAGCCCCAGCATTTT | CASSSLAGVGNQPQHF